Following are 19 T cell receptor beta chains from one sample sequenced in a study of T-cell memory formation after mild COVID-19. TCRdb called the 5' RACE reads again in MiXCR, with one record for every CDR3 protein. The sample has 400,000 to 550,000 distinct CDR3 sequences; approximately 23% are singletons. Specimen: PBMCs or a T cell subset sorted from them (not recorded which). These receptors were obtained from an adult woman who had mild COVID-19 (a few samples of this study predate the infection). Cell type and time point are not known.

The V gene is TRBV12-3 or TRBV12-4, the J gene TRBJ2-7, with TRBD2 as a possible D gene (6 bases). This CDR3 contains 14 residues. Between the trimmed V and J ends, which lost 4 bases and 4 bases, there was a span of 14 bases. The CDR3 loop reads CASSSPGGMYEQYF. CDR3 DNA sequence: TGTGCCAGCAGTTCCCCCGGGGGTATGTACGAGCAGTACTTC.

V and J are TRBV4-1 and TRBJ2-1; possibly TRBD2 for D (6 bases). CDR3 size: 14 residues. Germline V CDR1 and CDR2: MGHRA, YSYEKL. Trimming removed 4 bases from V and 6 bases from J, with 13 bases in between. In DNA, the CDR3 is TGCGCCAGCAGCCTAGCTCCGGGAGTCAATGAGCAGTTCTTC. Its protein is CASSLAPGVNEQFF.

The gene calls are TRBV30 and TRBJ2-7; TRBD2 agrees at 11 bases. Trimming took 3 bases from V and 1 from J; bases not matched to a gene: 2. Germline loops: CDR1 GTSNPN, CDR2 SVGIG (reference sequence). The CDR3 has 14 amino acids. CDR3 protein: CAWRRLAGSYEQYF. DNA of the CDR3: TGTGCCTGGAGGCGACTAGCGGGGTCCTACGAGCAGTACTTC.

The V call is TRBV27, the J call TRBJ1-2; 8 nucleotides align to TRBD1. Germline V gene lookup returns CDR1 MNHEY and CDR2 SMNVEV (reference sequence). The V gene end was trimmed by 4 bases and the J gene end by 5 bases; junction bases not matched to a gene: 21. This CDR3 has 19 residues. CDR3 DNA: TGTGCCAGCAGTTCAAAGAGTAACCCGGGACAGGTTGGCCCTTATGGCTACACCTTC. Its protein product is CASSSKSNPGQVGPYGYTF.

This clonotype was seen a few times. The chain uses TRBV5-1 and TRBJ2-1, with 13 bases aligning to TRBD2. The V segment lost 4 bases and the J segment 5 bases; nucleotides outside the gene matches: 9. Germline V gene lookup returns CDR1 SGHRS and CDR2 YFSETQ. The CDR3 runs 17 residues. In DNA form, the CDR3 reads TGCGCCAGCAGCCCGTATATACTAGCGGGGGGGGACAATGAGCAGTTCTTC. This sequence encodes CASSPYILAGGDNEQFF.

This chain uses TRBV15 with TRBJ1-6; 10 bases match TRBD1. Germline loops: CDR1 LNHNV, CDR2 YYDKDF (reference sequence). V gave up 1 base and J gave up 9 bases; unmatched junction bases: 6. This CDR3 comprises 16 residues. The CDR3 loop reads CATSRGDRGFGSPLHF. The CDR3 region has the DNA TGTGCCACCAGCAGAGGGGACAGGGGTTTTGGTTCACCCCTCCACTTT.

The rearrangement links TRBV7-9 to TRBJ1-5; 12 bases fit TRBD1. From germline, CDR1 is SEHNR and CDR2 FQNEAQ (reference sequence). The CDR3 length is 16 residues. Trimming cost V 1 base and J 6 bases; bases outside gene matches: 4. The CDR3 loop is CASSLEGTGGGQPQHF. The CDR3 DNA reads TGTGCCAGCAGCTTAGAAGGGACAGGGGGCGGTCAGCCCCAGCATTTT. Together with reference TRBV7-9 and TRBJ1-5, the CDR3 gives the full variable domain: DTGVSQNPRHKITKRGQNVTFRCDPISEHNRLYWYRQTLGQGPEFLTYFQNEAQLEKSRLLSDRFSAERPKGSFSTLEIQRTEQGDSAMYLCASSLEGTGGGQPQHFGDGTRLSIL.

The table lists this clonotype with a few counts. The chain couples TRBV20-1 to TRBJ2-7, with D possibly matching TRBD2 (7 bases). This CDR3 region has 12 residues. Per the germline V gene, CDR1 is DFQATT and CDR2 is SNEGSKA (reference sequence). Trimming removed 4 bases at V and 8 bases at J, with 15 bases between. CDR3 DNA sequence: TGCAGTGCTACCGGGGGGCCCCAGAAGCAGTACTTC. Translated: CSATGGPQKQYF.

The rearrangement joins TRBV4-1 to TRBJ2-1; tentative D call: TRBD2 (6 bases). V gave up 0 bases and J gave up 0 bases, with 12 bases separating them. The CDR3 loop spans 17 amino acids. Germline assignment: CDR1 MGHRA and CDR2 YSYEKL. In nucleotides, the CDR3 is TGCGCCAGCAGCCAAGATTATGACGGGAGCTCCTACAATGAGCAGTTCTTC. This translates into CASSQDYDGSSYNEQFF.

The chain combines TRBV18 with TRBJ2-7; tentative D call: TRBD1 (5 bases). CDR1 and CDR2 from the germline V gene are KGHSH and LQKENI. This CDR3 contains 14 residues. V was shortened by 0 bases and J by 0 bases, with 6 bases between the two germline ends. The CDR3 coding sequence is TGTGCCAGCTCACCACCGGGGCTCTCCTACGAGCAGTACTTC. It specifies CASSPPGLSYEQYF.

The chain uses TRBV6-5 and TRBJ1-2; D unresolved. Trimming stripped 2 bases from V and 2 bases from J, with 6 bases between. Germline V CDR1 and CDR2: MNHEY, SVGAGI. The CDR3 covers 13 residues. Written as DNA, the CDR3 is TGTGCCAGCAGTTACGGGGTAAACTATGGCTACACCTTC. It codes for CASSYGVNYGYTF.

This clonotype was detected ten times or more. The chain is built from TRBV7-2 and TRBJ2-7, with a possible D match to TRBD2 (6 bases). This CDR3 is 15 amino acids long. Per the germline V gene, CDR1 is SGHTA and CDR2 is FQGNSA. V shed 1 base and J shed 9 bases, with 19 bases lying between them. The CDR3 is CASSLDLRGYGGQYF. In DNA form, the CDR3 reads TGTGCCAGCAGCTTAGATCTTAGGGGCTACGGGGGGCAGTACTTC.

This clonotype was seen a few times. In nucleotides, the CDR3 is TGTGCCAGCAGCTTAGTTAGCAGGGAGGTGGCAGATACGCAGTATTTT. This translates into CASSLVSREVADTQYF. The chain carries TRBV7-8 and TRBJ2-3; D possibly corresponds to TRBD2 (6 bases). The CDR3 contains 16 residues. Germline CDR1 is SGHVS and CDR2 is FQNEAQ. With 1 base removed from V and 4 bases from J, the gap between germline ends came to 15 bases.

This chain connects TRBV6-1 to TRBJ1-2; possibly TRBD1 for D (5 bases). The CDR3 is 13 residues long. The V gene's germline CDR1 is MNHNS and CDR2 SASEGT. The V end was cut by 8 bases, the J end by 4 bases, with 14 bases between. The CDR3 is CASLRGTSYGYTF. The DNA of the CDR3 is TGTGCCAGCCTACGGGGCACAAGCTATGGCTACACCTTC.

The V call is TRBV2, the J call TRBJ2-2, with 8 positions matching TRBD1. J was trimmed by 6 bases and V by 5 bases; bases with no gene match: 11. The CDR3 spans 16 residues. CDR1 and CDR2 from the germline V gene are SNHLY and FYNNEI. The CDR3 DNA sequence: TGTGCCAGCAGTTTACGACAGGGGATTGGGGCCGGGGAGCTGTTTTTT. Translation: CASSLRQGIGAGELFF.

This clonotype occurred a few times. V usage is TRBV5-1 and J usage is TRBJ2-7, with a possible D match to TRBD1 (6 bases). The V end lost 0 bases, the J end lost 5 bases, and 9 bases lay between the germline ends. There are 13 residues in the CDR3. Germline V gives CDR1 SGHRS, CDR2 YFSETQ. Written as DNA, the CDR3 is TGCGCCAGCAGCTTGGGGCAGGGGAACGAGCAGTACTTC. Encoded protein: CASSLGQGNEQYF.

This clonotype was counted a few times. This sequence joins TRBV9 and TRBJ1-6; D is unclear. The CDR3 covers 13 residues. The ends were cut back, 3 bases at V and 7 bases at J, with 8 bases in the middle. Germline V gives CDR1 SGDLS, CDR2 YYNGEE. CDR3 sequence reads: CASSETGNSPLHF. The CDR3 DNA is TGTGCCAGCAGCGAAACTGGGAATTCACCCCTCCACTTT.

A few counts support this clonotype. This rearrangement joins TRBV5-1 to TRBJ1-5, with TRBD1 as a possible D gene (6 bases). CDR1 is SGHRS and CDR2 is YFSETQ in the germline V gene. The CDR3 extends over 14 amino acids. V was pared by 7 bases and J by 0 bases, with 11 bases between. This CDR3 is CASGQKYSNQPQHF. The DNA of the CDR3 is TGCGCCAGCGGACAGAAGTATAGCAATCAGCCCCAGCATTTT.

This clonotype has more than one count but fewer than ten. The rearrangement joins TRBV2 to TRBJ2-5; D may correspond to TRBD1 or TRBD2 (5 bases each). This CDR3 spans 14 amino acids. Between the trimmed V and J ends, which lost 8 bases and 5 bases, there was a span of 18 bases. Per germline, CDR1 SNHLY and CDR2 FYNNEI. CDR3 loop: CASHGGTEGETQYF. DNA for the CDR3: TGTGCCAGCCATGGGGGTACAGAAGGGGAGACCCAGTACTTC.